This entry lists 21 T cell receptor beta chains sequenced from one sample in a study of cytomegalovirus exposure and HLA in healthy donors. PCR involved 60 Vbeta and 13 Jbeta primers. TCRdb's copy holds only in-frame clones and misses some; the assay was immunoSEQ multiplex PCR. Counted here are approximately 210,000 clones, roughly 73% occurring once; the ten biggest clones make up roughly 2.1%. The material sequenced was PBMCs. These receptor sequences come from a woman in her 30s in good health and CMV-seropositive.

This sequence joins TRBV18 and TRBJ1-5; 10 bases line up with TRBD1. This CDR3 region has 14 residues. J was trimmed by 6 bases and V by 5 bases; bases with no gene match: 4. The germline V gene has CDR1 KGHSH and CDR2 LQKENI. In DNA, the CDR3 is TGTGCCAGCTCAGTGACAGGGGGCAGTCAGCCCCAGCATTTT. Encoded protein: CASSVTGGSQPQHF.

The chain employs TRBV19 and TRBJ1-4; the D is unclear. Trimming pared 5 bases from V and 0 bases from J, leaving 4 bases between. The CDR3 loop spans 13 amino acids. Looked up from germline, CDR1 is LNHDA and CDR2 is SQIVND (reference sequence). This chain's CDR3 is CASSRATNEKLFF. DNA for the CDR3: TGTGCCAGTAGTCGAGCAACTAATGAAAAACTGTTTTTT.

The chain carries TRBV29-1 and TRBJ2-7; D may be TRBD2 (6 bases). In germline, CDR1 is SQVTM, CDR2 ANQGSEA. CDR3 length: 13 amino acids. V lost 6 bases to trimming and J lost 9 bases, with 21 bases between them. The CDR3 reads CSVRDFVGSGQYF. The CDR3 DNA reads as TGCAGCGTGCGGGACTTCGTGGGGTCGGGGCAGTACTTC.

This clone was seen once. The chain has TRBV28 and TRBJ2-1; no reliable D call. CDR3 length: 14 residues. Germline V gene sequence: CDR1 MDHEN, CDR2 SYDVKM. V lost 6 bases, J lost 0 bases, and 9 bases lay in between. This chain's CDR3 is CASRPPSSYNEQFF. The CDR3, as DNA: TGTGCCAGCAGACCCCCTAGCTCCTACAATGAGCAGTTCTTC.

This sequence joins TRBV7-2 and TRBJ2-5; 10 positions agree with TRBD2. From germline, CDR1 is SGHTA and CDR2 FQGNSA. The V segment lost 5 bases and the J segment 0 bases; nucleotides outside the gene matches: 3. This CDR3 has 15 amino acids. The CDR3 bases are TGTGCCAGCAGCCTAACTAGCGGGAACCAAGAGACCCAGTACTTC. Protein product: CASSLTSGNQETQYF. The full variable domain, with the rest looked up from reference TRBV7-2 and TRBJ2-5, is GAGVSQSPSNKVTEKGKDVELRCDPISGHTALYWYRQSLGQGLEFLIYFQGNSAPDKSGLPSDRFSAERTGGSVSTLTIQRTQQEDSAVYLCASSLTSGNQETQYFGPGTRLLVL.

This chain uses TRBV9 with TRBJ2-1, with 11 bases fitting TRBD2. CDR1 SGDLS and CDR2 YYNGEE come from the germline V gene. This CDR3 has 16 amino acids. The V and J ends lost 3 bases and 4 bases, in that order; junction bases with no gene match: 6. The CDR3 reads CASSATSGSMYNEQFF. The DNA for the CDR3 is TGTGCCAGCAGCGCCACTAGCGGGAGTATGTACAATGAGCAGTTCTTC. Full variable domain (outside the CDR3, taken from reference TRBV9 and TRBJ2-1): DSGVTQTPKHLITATGQRVTLRCSPRSGDLSVYWYQQSLDQGLQFLIQYYNGEERAKGNILERFSAQQFPDLHSELNLSSLELGDSALYFCASSATSGSMYNEQFFGPGTRLTVL.

This clone was seen a handful of times. The V call is TRBV5-1, the J call TRBJ2-7, with D possibly matching TRBD1 (5 bases). With 4 bases removed from V and 3 bases from J, the gap between germline ends came to 11 bases. The CDR3 runs to 13 residues. The germline CDR1 and CDR2 sequences are SGHRS and YFSETQ. The CDR3 coding sequence is TGCGCCAGCAGCCAGGGTGGAAGCTACGAGCAGTACTTC. Translating gives CASSQGGSYEQYF.

This chain uses TRBV6-6 with TRBJ2-2, with D unclear. Germline assignment: CDR1 MNHNY and CDR2 SVGAGI (reference sequence). The CDR3 runs 12 residues. Trimming left V 5 bases short and J 2 bases short, with 3 bases between. The CDR3 loop is CASSQNTGELFF. For the CDR3, the DNA is TGTGCCAGCAGTCAAAACACCGGGGAGCTGTTTTTT.

The chain uses TRBV19 and TRBJ2-2; 13 bases line up with TRBD2. The V gene end was trimmed by 6 bases and the J gene end by 2 bases; junction bases not matched to a gene: 6. Germline V lookup: CDR1 LNHDA, CDR2 SQIVND (reference sequence). CDR3 size: 17 residues. The CDR3 region is CASSKLAGGLNTGELFF. CDR3 coding DNA: TGTGCCAGTAGCAAACTAGCGGGAGGGTTAAACACCGGGGAGCTGTTTTTT.

V usage is TRBV7-2 and J usage is TRBJ1-2, with 10 bases matching TRBD1. J gave up 4 bases and V 5 bases, and 10 bases lay outside the gene matches. Germline V gene lookup returns CDR1 SGHTA and CDR2 FQGNSA. The length of the CDR3 is 16 residues. DNA for the CDR3: TGTGCCAGCAGCCCCACGGACAGGGGGGAAGTCTATGGCTACACCTTC. Its translation: CASSPTDRGEVYGYTF.

A few counts support this clone. V usage is TRBV4-3 and J usage is TRBJ1-4, with 8 bases fitting TRBD1. V trimming: 1 base; J trimming: 6 bases; junction bases outside the gene matches: 7. From germline, CDR1 is LGHNA and CDR2 YSLEER. The CDR3 covers 16 residues. Here the CDR3 DNA reads TGCGCCAGCAGCCAAGCCGCGAGACAGGGGTATGAAAAACTGTTTTTT. Protein: CASSQAARQGYEKLFF.

The chain recombines TRBV27 with TRBJ2-5; TRBD2 agrees at 11 bases. The germline V gene has CDR1 MNHEY and CDR2 SMNVEV (reference sequence). The CDR3 length is 18 residues. Trimming removed 4 bases from V and 1 base from J; junction bases left unmatched: 11. The CDR3 DNA reads as TGTGCCAGCAGTTCTGACGCTCCGGGACTAGCGGTCCAAGAGACCCAGTACTTC. As protein: CASSSDAPGLAVQETQYF.

The rearrangement joins TRBV19 to TRBJ1-6, with D possibly TRBD1 on 6 matching bases. Per germline, CDR1 LNHDA and CDR2 SQIVND (reference sequence). The CDR3 consists of 15 residues. Trimming removed 6 bases at V and 9 bases at J, with 18 bases between. The CDR3 sequence is CASSPTGSSGSPLHF. The DNA of the CDR3 is TGTGCCAGTAGCCCAACAGGGAGTTCGGGTTCACCCCTCCACTTT.

This rearrangement joins TRBV10-3 to TRBJ1-5; D uncertain. Germline values: CDR1 ENHRY, CDR2 SYGVKD. The CDR3 is made up of 15 amino acids. V was clipped by 0 bases and J by 0 bases, with 6 bases between them. CDR3 in amino acids: CAISESDFSNQPQHF. CDR3 nucleotides: TGTGCCATCAGTGAGTCAGACTTTAGCAATCAGCCCCAGCATTTT.

This clone has just a few counts. The chain couples TRBV14 to TRBJ1-3; D is unresolved. This CDR3 has 17 amino acids. Germline V lookup: CDR1 SGHDN, CDR2 FVKESK. With 2 bases removed from V and 0 bases from J, the gap between germline ends came to 14 bases. The CDR3 spells CASSQLGRTVSGNTIYF. The CDR3, as DNA: TGTGCCAGCAGCCAACTAGGGAGGACGGTCTCTGGAAACACCATATATTTT.

This clone was counted only a few times. The chain recombines TRBV30 with TRBJ1-5, with unresolved D. The CDR3 sequence is 13 residues long. CDR1 GTSNPN and CDR2 SVGIG come from the germline V gene (reference sequence). The V gene lost 4 bases and the J gene lost 2 bases, with 9 bases spanning the gap. CDR3 amino acids: CAWTRGGNQPQHF. CDR3 nucleotide sequence: TGTGCCTGGACTCGGGGAGGCAATCAGCCCCAGCATTTT.

The rearrangement uses TRBV14 and TRBJ2-1, with 9 bases aligning to TRBD2. The CDR3 has 18 amino acids. Per germline, CDR1 SGHDN and CDR2 FVKESK. The J segment lost 2 bases and the V segment lost 1 base, leaving 9 bases of the junction unmatched. The CDR3 region has the DNA TGTGCCAGCAGCCAAGGGGGGACTAGCCGAAATACCTACAATGAGCAGTTCTTC. It specifies CASSQGGTSRNTYNEQFF.

The rearrangement uses TRBV7-6 and TRBJ2-7; 12 positions agree with TRBD2. V was clipped by 5 bases and J by 5 bases; unmatched bases: 7. Germline values: CDR1 SGHVS, CDR2 FNYEAQ. The CDR3 is 15 amino acids. The CDR3 reads CASSLTSGSADEQYF. The DNA of the CDR3 is TGTGCCAGCAGCCTGACTAGCGGGAGCGCTGACGAGCAGTACTTC.

This chain links TRBV4-2 with TRBJ2-5, with 9 bases fitting TRBD2. V lost 0 bases to trimming and J lost 7 bases; unmatched junction nucleotides: 6. From germline, CDR1 is LGHNA and CDR2 YNFKEQ. The CDR3 runs to 15 residues. The CDR3: CASSQDAAGGGTQYF. In DNA form, the CDR3 reads TGTGCCAGCAGCCAAGACGCAGCGGGGGGTGGGACCCAGTACTTC.

The chain recombines TRBV19 with TRBJ1-5, with D tentatively TRBD1 (6 bases). The CDR3 runs to 13 residues. V lost 3 bases and J lost 6, with 9 bases in between. In germline, CDR1 is LNHDA, CDR2 SQIVND (reference sequence). CDR3 sequence (DNA): TGTGCCAGTAGTATGAGACAGGTTCAGCCCCAGCATTTT. It specifies CASSMRQVQPQHF.

The chain links TRBV6-5 to TRBJ1-2, with 7 bases fitting TRBD1. The germline CDR1 and CDR2 sequences are MNHEY and SVGAGI. The ends lost 5 bases at V and 5 bases at J; junction bases unmatched: 5. This CDR3 region has 13 residues. The CDR3 sequence is CASSGTALYGYTF. The CDR3 DNA reads TGTGCCAGCAGTGGGACAGCTCTGTATGGCTACACCTTC.